Presented here are 18 T cell receptor beta chains from one specimen sequenced in a study of CD4 T cells in relation to SARS-CoV-2 and coronaviruses. The antigens of these receptors remain unknown. The protocol was immunoSEQ multiplex PCR, while the TCRdb copy is restricted to in-frame clones and leaves out a portion. The sample has 20,000 to 30,000 clones, roughly 70% seen once; the top ten hold roughly 13%. Before the COVID-19 pandemic, during about 2011-2018, CD4+ T cells were taken from unexposed donors. The cells were cultured for approximately ten days before CD4+ T cells were isolated. The specimen sequenced was CD4+ T cells from PBMCs, cultured in vitro. These receptors all come from a human donor in good health.

This chain connects TRBV25-1 to TRBJ1-2; D may be TRBD1 (5 bases). This CDR3 has 13 residues. Trimming stripped 3 bases from V and 7 bases from J, with 12 bases between. Germline V gene sequence: CDR1 MGHDK, CDR2 SYGVNS. The CDR3 DNA follows: TGTGCCAGCAGTGAGGTAGGGGCGCGTGGCTACACCTTC. Its protein product is CASSEVGARGYTF.

The chain carries TRBV6-5 and TRBJ1-2; D is perhaps TRBD1 (6 bases). The ends were cut back, 3 bases at V and 13 bases at J, with 27 bases in the middle. Germline values: CDR1 MNHEY, CDR2 SVGAGI. This CDR3 has 16 amino acids. The CDR3 spells CASSYYRPGGLRGVTF. The CDR3 nucleotides are TGTGCCAGCAGTTATTATCGGCCCGGGGGCCTCCGGGGGGTCACCTTC.

This rearrangement joins TRBV3-1 (or the pseudogene TRBV3-2) to TRBJ1-1; 10 bases agree with TRBD1. The germline V gene has CDR1 LGHDT and CDR2 YNNKEL (reference sequence). The V gene end was trimmed by 4 bases and the J gene end by 7 bases; junction bases not matched to a gene: 9. This CDR3 contains 15 residues. The CDR3 spells CASSPSTGGEGEAFF. The CDR3 DNA is TGTGCCAGCAGCCCCTCGACAGGGGGCGAGGGTGAAGCTTTCTTT.

This chain connects TRBV6-5 to TRBJ2-7; D is perhaps TRBD1 (6 bases). Germline lookup yields CDR1 MNHEY and CDR2 SVGAGI. V lost 5 bases to trimming and J lost 2 bases, with 7 bases between them. The CDR3 sequence is 12 residues long. Here the CDR3 DNA reads TGTGCCAGCAGTCGGACAGCCTACGAGCAGTACTTC. This codes for CASSRTAYEQYF.

The chain is built from TRBV7-9 and TRBJ1-4, with a weak D call TRBD1 (5 bases). There are 15 residues in the CDR3. Germline V CDR1 and CDR2: SEHNR, FQNEAQ (reference sequence). Deletions cut 6 bases from V and 4 bases from J, with 15 bases between. CDR3 region: CASRRGGMSNEKLFF. CDR3 in DNA: TGTGCCAGCAGAAGGGGTGGCATGAGTAATGAAAAACTGTTTTTT.

The rearrangement uses TRBV5-1 and TRBJ2-1; 8 bases are a match to TRBD2. Germline CDR1 SGHRS, CDR2 YFSETQ. The CDR3 is made up of 15 amino acids. V was clipped by 5 bases and J by 4 bases; unmatched bases: 8. The CDR3 bases are TGCGCCAGCAGGGTCGTAGCGGGGTCTTACAATGAGCAGTTCTTC. Amino acid sequence: CASRVVAGSYNEQFF.

The chain uses TRBV6-2 or TRBV6-3 and TRBJ2-1; 12 bases are shared with TRBD2. V was clipped by 4 bases and J by 8 bases; unmatched bases: 6. The CDR3 runs 15 residues. Germline V gene sequence: CDR1 MNHEY, CDR2 SVGEGT. CDR3 region: CASSSSSGRADEQFF. In DNA, the CDR3 is TGTGCCAGCAGTTCTTCTAGCGGGAGGGCCGATGAGCAGTTCTTC.

In regard to this clone: Germline and junction disagree at one end, which may indicate a read error. The genes are TRBV7-7 and TRBJ2-2, with no clear D. CDR3 length: 14 amino acids. In germline, CDR1 is SSHAT, CDR2 FNYEAQ (reference sequence). The CDR3 DNA reads as TGTGCTAGCAGCTTATCGACTGCAGGCGGGGAGCTGTTTTTT. Amino acids: CASSLSTAGGELFF.

The chain couples TRBV7-3 to TRBJ2-2; D possibly corresponds to TRBD2 (5 bases). V lost 5 bases to trimming and J lost 0 bases, with 13 bases between them. Germline CDR1 is SGHTA and CDR2 is FQGTGA. CDR3 length: 16 residues. The CDR3 loop is CASSLTSPPNTGELFF. The DNA for the CDR3 is TGTGCCAGCAGCCTCACTAGTCCCCCGAACACCGGGGAGCTGTTTTTT. Variable domain in full (rest from reference TRBV7-3 and TRBJ2-2): GAGVSQTPSNKVTEKGKYVELRCDPISGHTALYWYRQSLGQGPEFLIYFQGTGAADDSGLPNDRFFAVRPEGSVSTLKIQRTERGDSAVYLCASSLTSPPNTGELFFGEGSRLTVL.

The rearrangement links TRBV7-2 to TRBJ2-1; D assignment may be TRBD1 or TRBD2 (5 bases each). The CDR3 loop spans 15 amino acids. The germline V gene encodes CDR1 SGHTA and CDR2 FQGNSA. V lost 2 bases and J 12 bases, leaving 20 bases between the germline ends. The CDR3 region is CASSLRGPRNLGQFF. The CDR3 DNA sequence: TGTGCCAGCAGCTTAAGGGGACCCCGAAACCTGGGGCAGTTCTTC.

The chain combines TRBV10-3 with TRBJ2-5; possible D gene TRBD1, 6 bases. V lost 2 bases and J 2 bases, leaving 12 bases between the germline ends. This CDR3 spans 15 amino acids. Germline-derived CDR1 and CDR2 are ENHRY and SYGVKD. The CDR3 bases are TGTGCCATCAGTGAGCGAGGGGGATTACAAGAGACCCAGTACTTC. Residues: CAISERGGLQETQYF.

The chain uses TRBV2 and TRBJ2-2; TRBD1 agrees at 7 bases. The CDR3 is made up of 14 amino acids. The trim removed 5 bases at V and 5 bases at J, leaving 5 bases unmatched. The germline gives CDR1 SNHLY, CDR2 FYNNEI. CDR3 sequence reads: CASSTSTGTGELFF. The CDR3 nucleotides read TGTGCCAGCAGTACATCGACAGGGACCGGGGAGCTGTTTTTT.

The chain uses TRBV7-9 and TRBJ1-2, with 7 bases that match TRBD1. V was pared by 1 base and J by 12 bases, with 2 bases of the junction left unmatched. In germline, CDR1 is SEHNR, CDR2 FQNEAQ (reference sequence). The CDR3 spans 11 residues. CDR3 sequence: CASSLGGGHTF. DNA of the CDR3: TGTGCCAGCAGCTTAGGAGGGGGCCACACCTTC.

The rearrangement links TRBV6-5 to TRBJ2-7; 7 nucleotides line up with TRBD1. The CDR3 totals 13 residues. Germline V gene data show CDR1 as MNHEY and CDR2 as SVGAGI. The ends lost 7 bases at V and 2 bases at J; junction bases unmatched: 5. CDR3 nucleotides: TGTGCCAGCACTAGGACAGGCGCCTACGAGCAGTACTTC. This codes for CASTRTGAYEQYF.

The chain carries TRBV29-1 and TRBJ2-4, with D uncertain. The CDR3 runs 13 residues. Trimming took off 3 bases at V and 0 bases at J, with 6 bases between the two ends. Germline-derived CDR1 and CDR2 are SQVTM and ANQGSEA. The CDR3 sequence: CSVDDAAKNIQYF. The CDR3 DNA follows: TGCAGCGTTGATGATGCAGCCAAAAACATTCAGTACTTC.

The chain uses TRBV6-5 and TRBJ1-3, with D uncertain. Germline V gene data show CDR1 as MNHEY and CDR2 as SVGAGI. Trimming removed 5 bases from V and 0 bases from J, with 5 bases in between. CDR3 size: 13 residues. CDR3 amino acids: CASSPDSGNTIYF. The CDR3 bases are TGTGCCAGCAGTCCAGACTCTGGAAACACCATATATTTT.

The chain combines TRBV20-1 with TRBJ2-7, with 11 bases that match TRBD2. Germline lookup yields CDR1 DFQATT and CDR2 SNEGSKA (reference sequence). The CDR3 totals 16 residues. V trimming: 5 bases; J trimming: 4 bases; junction bases outside the gene matches: 13. The CDR3 spells CSAGGGTSGTLYEQYF. The CDR3 nucleotides read TGCAGTGCTGGTGGGGGGACTAGCGGTACCCTATACGAGCAGTACTTC.

The chain carries TRBV7-6 and TRBJ2-7; 12 bases align to TRBD2. V dropped 5 bases and J dropped 2; count of bases not matched to a gene: 4. Looked up from germline, CDR1 is SGHVS and CDR2 is FNYEAQ. The CDR3 spans 15 residues. DNA for the CDR3: TGTGCCAGCAGCAATGGACTAGCGGGACCCTACGAGCAGTACTTC. As protein: CASSNGLAGPYEQYF.